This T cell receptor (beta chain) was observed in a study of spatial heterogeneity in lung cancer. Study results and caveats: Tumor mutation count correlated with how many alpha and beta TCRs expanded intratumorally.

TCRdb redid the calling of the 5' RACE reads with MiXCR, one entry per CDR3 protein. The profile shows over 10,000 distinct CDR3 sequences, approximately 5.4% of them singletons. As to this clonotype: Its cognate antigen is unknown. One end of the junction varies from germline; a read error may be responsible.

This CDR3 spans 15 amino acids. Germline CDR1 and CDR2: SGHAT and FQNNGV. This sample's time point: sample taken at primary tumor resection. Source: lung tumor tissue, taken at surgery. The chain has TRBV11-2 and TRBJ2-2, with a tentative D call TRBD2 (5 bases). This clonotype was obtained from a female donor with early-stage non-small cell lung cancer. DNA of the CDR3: TGTGCCAGCAGCCCATCCTGGAGGAACACCGGGGTGCTGTTTTTT. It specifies CASSPSWRNTGVLFF.